This T cell receptor beta chain was retrieved from a study of monozygotic twins with cystic fibrosis. Points from the study as a whole: Nucleotide-identical clonotype sharing was significantly higher within monozygotic CF twin pairs than between unrelated CF individuals. In 13 of 16 pairs, V gene usage was closest to the co-twin's.

This CDR3 is 15 amino acids long. CDR1 is WNHNN, CDR2 SYGVQD, per germline (reference sequence). V gave up 2 bases and J gave up 2 bases, with 10 bases separating them. Clones were read by immunoSEQ multiplex PCR, and TCRdb kept only the in-frame ones, dropping some. The sample lists fewer than 30,000 clones, around four fifths seen once, with 0.88% in the top ten. On this clone itself: The antigen remains undetermined.

The clonotype was recovered from a girl aged 2 to 9 with cystic fibrosis. Material for sequencing was blood. The J gene is TRBJ1-3, the V gene TRBV10-1; no clear D. The CDR3 bases are TGCGCCAGCAGTGAGATGTGGGAGCCTGGAAACACCATATATTTT. Translation gives CASSEMWEPGNTIYF.